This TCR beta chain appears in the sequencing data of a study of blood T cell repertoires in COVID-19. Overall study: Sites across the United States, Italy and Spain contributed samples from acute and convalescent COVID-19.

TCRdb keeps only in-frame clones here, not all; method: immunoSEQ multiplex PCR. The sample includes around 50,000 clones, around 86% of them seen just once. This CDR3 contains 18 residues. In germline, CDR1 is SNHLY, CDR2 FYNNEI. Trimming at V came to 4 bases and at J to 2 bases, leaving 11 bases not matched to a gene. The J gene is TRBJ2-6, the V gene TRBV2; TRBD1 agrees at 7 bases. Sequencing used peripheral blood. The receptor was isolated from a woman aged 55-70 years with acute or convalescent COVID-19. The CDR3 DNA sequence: TGTGCCAGCAGTGCCATCAACAGGGGTTCCGCTGGGGCCAACGTCCTGACTTTC. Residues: CASSAINRGSAGANVLTF.